Below are 29 T cell receptor beta chains sequenced from a single sample in a study of blood T cell repertoires in COVID-19. Profiling relied on immunoSEQ multiplex PCR, and the TCRdb table lists in-frame clones only, not all of them. The top ten clones hold less than 50% of a sample with 130,000 to 150,000 clones, under 90% of them seen once. Sequenced material: peripheral blood. Source of these receptors: a human donor in a cohort sampled during active COVID-19.

In DNA form, the CDR3 reads TGTGCCAGCAGCTTGGAAGGGGTGAGGAACACTGAAGCTTTCTTT. It encodes CASSLEGVRNTEAFF. This chain joins TRBV5-4 and TRBJ1-1; TRBD1 might be the D (5 bases). Between the trimmed V and J ends, which lost 0 bases and 1 base, there was a span of 10 bases. The CDR3 is 15 residues long. Germline assignment: CDR1 SGHNT and CDR2 YYREEE (reference sequence).

V usage is TRBV4-1 and J usage is TRBJ1-5, with D unclear. Germline V gene sequence: CDR1 MGHRA, CDR2 YSYEKL. Deletions cut 4 bases from V and 7 bases from J, with 17 bases between. CDR3 size: 15 residues. CDR3 region: CASSPSPNLGQPQHF. DNA for the CDR3: TGCGCCAGCAGCCCCTCTCCCAATCTAGGACAGCCCCAGCATTTT.

This chain connects TRBV5-4 to TRBJ1-2, with unresolved D. V was trimmed by 0 bases and J by 3 bases, leaving 12 bases between them. Germline V CDR1 and CDR2: SGHNT, YYREEE (reference sequence). This CDR3 contains 15 residues. The CDR3, as DNA: TGTGCCAGCAGCTTGGGGGTGCGGGCCTACTATGGCTACACCTTC. Protein sequence: CASSLGVRAYYGYTF. Based on the CDR3 plus reference TRBV5-4 and TRBJ1-2, the full variable domain is ETGVTQSPTHLIKTRGQQVTLRCSSQSGHNTVSWYQQALGQGPQFIFQYYREEENGRGNFPPRFSGLQFPNYSSELNVNALELDDSALYLCASSLGVRAYYGYTFGSGTRLTVV.

The chain combines TRBV6-4 with TRBJ2-3; perhaps TRBD2 as D (5 bases). The ends were cut back, 0 bases at V and 4 bases at J, with 11 bases in the middle. The germline V gene encodes CDR1 MRHNA and CDR2 SNTAGT. This CDR3 is 15 amino acids long. The CDR3 loop reads CASSDSYLAADTQYF. The CDR3 DNA follows: TGTGCCAGCAGTGACTCGTACCTAGCAGCAGATACGCAGTATTTT.

This clone is medium-sized by share. The CDR3 bases are TGTGCCAGTACAACCTCAGGGGCCGATTTGACCCAGCATTTT. Translation gives CASTTSGADLTQHF. The chain joins TRBV19 to TRBJ1-5, with D perhaps TRBD1 (6 bases). CDR3 size: 14 residues. Germline CDR1 and CDR2: LNHDA and SQIVND (reference sequence). V was clipped by 7 bases and J by 11 bases, with 21 bases between them.

This chain links TRBV19 with TRBJ1-1, with TRBD1 identical over 11 bases. The J segment lost 4 bases and the V segment lost 5 bases, leaving 9 bases of the junction unmatched. Germline CDR1 reads LNHDA; CDR2 reads SQIVND (reference sequence). This CDR3 region has 16 residues. In DNA form, the CDR3 reads TGTGCCAGTAGTCCACGGACAGGGGGCGAACGCACTGAAGCTTTCTTT. It codes for CASSPRTGGERTEAFF.

J is TRBJ1-1 and V is TRBV5-4, with D possibly being TRBD1 (6 bases). The V and J ends lost 4 bases and 4 bases respectively, with 20 bases between them. This CDR3 has 16 residues. Germline CDR1 SGHNT, CDR2 YYREEE (reference sequence). The CDR3 spells CASSPGGATRGTEAFF. In nucleotides, the CDR3 is TGTGCCAGCAGCCCGGGGGGGGCGACCAGGGGCACTGAAGCTTTCTTT. Full variable domain (rest looked up from reference TRBV5-4 and TRBJ1-1): ETGVTQSPTHLIKTRGQQVTLRCSSQSGHNTVSWYQQALGQGPQFIFQYYREEENGRGNFPPRFSGLQFPNYSSELNVNALELDDSALYLCASSPGGATRGTEAFFGQGTRLTVV.

This chain links TRBV4-2 with TRBJ1-4; D not resolved. The CDR3 is made up of 14 amino acids. V dropped 4 bases and J dropped 7 bases, with 13 bases sitting between them. The germline V gene encodes CDR1 LGHNA and CDR2 YNFKEQ. The CDR3, as DNA: TGTGCCAGCAGCCGACCGGCGACTGGTGAAAAACTGTTTTTT. Translated, it gives CASSRPATGEKLFF.

This chain connects TRBV2 to TRBJ1-3; D gene unclear. Trimming cost V 1 base and J 0 bases, with 7 bases left between them. Germline lookup yields CDR1 SNHLY and CDR2 FYNNEI. The CDR3 loop spans 15 amino acids. DNA for the CDR3: TGTGCCAGCAGTGAAGGACACCGCTCTGGAAACACCATATATTTT. The encoded protein is CASSEGHRSGNTIYF. The full variable domain, with the rest looked up from reference TRBV2 and TRBJ1-3, is EPEVTQTPSHQVTQMGQEVILRCVPISNHLYFYWYRQILGQKVEFLVSFYNNEISEKSEIFDDQFSVERPDGSNFTLKIRSTKLEDSAMYFCASSEGHRSGNTIYFGEGSWLTVV.

This rearrangement joins TRBV9 to TRBJ2-1, with TRBD2 identical over 15 bases. Germline V CDR1 and CDR2: SGDLS, YYNGEE. CDR3 size: 16 residues. V lost 2 bases and J lost 8; bases outside the gene matches: 5. The CDR3, as DNA: TGTGCCAGCAGCGTCCGGACTAGCGGGGGGGCTGATGAGCAGTTCTTC. This translates into CASSVRTSGGADEQFF.

V usage is TRBV10-3 and J usage is TRBJ2-7; TRBD1 aligns across 9 bases. From germline, CDR1 is ENHRY and CDR2 SYGVKD. Unmatched junction bases numbered 4, after V lost 3 bases and J lost 4 bases. This CDR3 contains 14 residues. The CDR3 here is CAISDGTGWYEQYF. The CDR3 bases are TGTGCCATCAGTGATGGGACAGGGTGGTACGAGCAGTACTTC.

The rearrangement links TRBV10-3 to TRBJ1-2, with 9 bases that match TRBD1. With 3 bases clipped from V and 4 bases from J, the junction kept 9 bases outside the gene matches. Germline CDR1 ENHRY, CDR2 SYGVKD. CDR3 length equals 16 residues. The CDR3 here is CAISDLNRGRAYGYTF. The CDR3 nucleotides read TGTGCCATCAGTGACCTGAACAGGGGGCGGGCCTATGGCTACACCTTC.

The rearrangement uses TRBV28 and TRBJ2-7; weak D call: TRBD2 (5 bases). The CDR3 totals 11 residues. From germline, CDR1 is MDHEN and CDR2 SYDVKM. The germline V and J ends were trimmed by 7 bases and 7 bases, with 11 bases remaining between them. The CDR3 DNA follows: TGTGCCAGCAAGGGAGAATGGGAGCAGTACTTC. It translates to CASKGEWEQYF.

The chain links TRBV18 to TRBJ1-1; weak D call: TRBD1 (5 bases). This CDR3 is built from 14 residues. Germline CDR1 KGHSH, CDR2 LQKENI. V was pared by 0 bases and J by 5 bases, with 10 bases between. The CDR3 DNA reads TGTGCCAGCTCACCACCGGGGGGGAGGACTGAAGCTTTCTTT. Residues: CASSPPGGRTEAFF.

The gene calls are TRBV4-2 and TRBJ1-1; 7 nucleotides line up with TRBD1. V lost 0 bases and J lost 12; bases outside the gene matches: 10. Germline values: CDR1 LGHNA, CDR2 YNFKEQ. The CDR3 is 14 residues long. The CDR3 spells CASSQDRSGGRSFF. Here the CDR3 DNA reads TGTGCCAGCAGCCAAGATAGGTCAGGGGGTCGGTCTTTCTTT.

V is TRBV11-3 and J is TRBJ1-2; no reliable D call. The germline V gene has CDR1 SGHNT and CDR2 YENEEA. CDR3 length: 11 amino acids. V was shortened by 8 bases and J by 2 bases, with 6 bases between the two germline ends. The CDR3, as DNA: TGTGCCAGCGGCCAGAACTATGGCTACACCTTC. Encoded protein: CASGQNYGYTF.

The V call is TRBV7-4, the J call TRBJ2-5, with D possibly matching TRBD2 (7 bases). Trimming removed 1 base at V and 4 bases at J, with 19 bases between. CDR3 length equals 17 residues. CDR1 and CDR2 from the germline V gene are SGHVT and SQSDAQ. The CDR3 spells CASSLGLAVEGVETQYF. As DNA, the CDR3 is TGTGCCAGCAGCTTAGGGCTAGCGGTAGAGGGGGTAGAGACCCAGTACTTC.

The CDR3 is CSVVEGAREQFF. DNA for the CDR3: TGCAGCGTTGTCGAGGGGGCCCGTGAGCAGTTCTTC. The chain has TRBV29-1 and TRBJ2-1; 7 nucleotides align to TRBD1. Germline V gives CDR1 SQVTM, CDR2 ANQGSEA. Trimming removed 4 bases from V and 9 bases from J; junction bases left unmatched: 6. The CDR3 has 12 amino acids.

The V call is TRBV10-3, the J call TRBJ2-7; D is perhaps TRBD2 (6 bases). The CDR3 extends over 12 amino acids. The ends were cut back, 8 bases at V and 1 base at J, with 9 bases in the middle. The V gene's germline CDR1 is ENHRY and CDR2 SYGVKD. The CDR3 coding sequence is TGTGCCATCCTCCGGGGGTCCTACGAGCAGTACTTC. It translates to CAILRGSYEQYF.

The V gene is TRBV7-2, the J gene TRBJ1-4; TRBD1 matches 8 bases. The V and J ends lost 5 bases and 12 bases, in that order; junction bases with no gene match: 17. The CDR3 is 16 residues long. Germline V gives CDR1 SGHTA, CDR2 FQGNSA. CDR3 region: CASSPHRGAAEGELFF. CDR3 sequence (DNA): TGTGCCAGCAGCCCGCACAGGGGGGCCGCTGAGGGGGAACTGTTTTTT.

The CDR3, as DNA: TGCGCCAGCGGGGGACTAGCGGTTACGAACACCGGGGAGCTGTTTTTT. Its protein is CASGGLAVTNTGELFF. The chain uses TRBV4-3 and TRBJ2-2, with 11 bases matching TRBD2. J lost 0 bases, V lost 8 bases, and 5 bases had no gene match. The CDR3 extends over 16 amino acids. Germline V gene sequence: CDR1 LGHNA, CDR2 YSLEER.

The chain uses TRBV7-8 and TRBJ2-2; D gene unclear. V was clipped by 1 base and J by 5 bases, with 5 bases between them. Germline V gene sequence: CDR1 SGHVS, CDR2 FQNEAQ. The CDR3 is made up of 13 amino acids. CDR3 residues: CASSLVETGELFF. The DNA of the CDR3 is TGTGCCAGCAGCTTAGTAGAGACCGGGGAGCTGTTTTTT.

This clone was detected only once. CDR3 coding DNA: TGTGCCAGCAATAGGGGGCTTTCTATTCAGCCCCAGCATTTT. As protein: CASNRGLSIQPQHF. The chain carries TRBV2 and TRBJ1-5, with 7 positions matching TRBD1. This CDR3 is 14 amino acids long. CDR1 and CDR2 from the germline V gene are SNHLY and FYNNEI. V shed 7 bases and J 6 bases; nucleotides not matched to a gene: 9.

The J gene is TRBJ2-2, the V gene TRBV3-1 (or the pseudogene TRBV3-2); tentatively, D is TRBD2 (6 bases). CDR3 length: 16 amino acids. V lost 3 bases to trimming and J lost 6 bases, with 17 bases between them. The germline gives CDR1 LGHDT, CDR2 YNNKEL (reference sequence). The CDR3 loop reads CASSHRVGGLPGELFF. The CDR3, as DNA: TGTGCCAGCAGCCATAGGGTGGGAGGTCTTCCCGGGGAGCTGTTTTTT.

This clone has a handful of counts. V and J are TRBV6-2 or TRBV6-3 and TRBJ1-6; no firm D call. V was trimmed by 2 bases and J by 8 bases, leaving 7 bases between them. The CDR3 extends over 13 amino acids. Germline assignment: CDR1 MNHEY and CDR2 SVGEGT. CDR3 coding DNA: TGTGCCAGCAGTTACAGCGAACATTCACCCCTCCACTTT. Protein sequence: CASSYSEHSPLHF.

The chain has TRBV10-3 and TRBJ2-5; 8 bases map to TRBD1. V shed 6 bases, J shed 3 bases, and the junction held 0 bases outside the gene matches. The CDR3 totals 12 residues. The V gene's germline CDR1 is ENHRY and CDR2 SYGVKD. The CDR3 here is CAIRDREETQYF. CDR3 coding DNA: TGTGCCATCAGGGACAGGGAAGAGACCCAGTACTTC.

This sequence joins TRBV4-3 and TRBJ1-1; tentatively, D is TRBD1 (5 bases). CDR1 and CDR2 from the germline V gene are LGHNA and YSLEER. V lost 4 bases and J lost 4, with 13 bases in between. The CDR3 length is 14 residues. The CDR3 bases are TGCGCCAGCAGCCCCCTAGCGAGGGGCACTGAAGCTTTCTTT. Amino acids: CASSPLARGTEAFF.

This rearrangement joins TRBV18 to TRBJ1-1; 10 bases align to TRBD1. The CDR3 extends over 16 amino acids. Trimming cost V 0 bases and J 1 base; bases outside gene matches: 2. CDR1 and CDR2 (germline): KGHSH, LQKENI. CDR3 protein: CASSPPGQGPNTEAFF. DNA of the CDR3: TGTGCCAGCTCACCACCGGGACAGGGGCCGAACACTGAAGCTTTCTTT.

The chain couples TRBV4-3 to TRBJ2-7, with 8 bases fitting TRBD1. The germline CDR1 and CDR2 sequences are LGHNA and YSLEER. Trimming at V came to 2 bases and at J to 3 bases, leaving 3 bases not matched to a gene. The CDR3 spans 14 residues. The CDR3 region has the DNA TGCGCCAGCAGCCAAATGACAGGGGACTACGAGCAGTACTTC. Encoded protein: CASSQMTGDYEQYF.